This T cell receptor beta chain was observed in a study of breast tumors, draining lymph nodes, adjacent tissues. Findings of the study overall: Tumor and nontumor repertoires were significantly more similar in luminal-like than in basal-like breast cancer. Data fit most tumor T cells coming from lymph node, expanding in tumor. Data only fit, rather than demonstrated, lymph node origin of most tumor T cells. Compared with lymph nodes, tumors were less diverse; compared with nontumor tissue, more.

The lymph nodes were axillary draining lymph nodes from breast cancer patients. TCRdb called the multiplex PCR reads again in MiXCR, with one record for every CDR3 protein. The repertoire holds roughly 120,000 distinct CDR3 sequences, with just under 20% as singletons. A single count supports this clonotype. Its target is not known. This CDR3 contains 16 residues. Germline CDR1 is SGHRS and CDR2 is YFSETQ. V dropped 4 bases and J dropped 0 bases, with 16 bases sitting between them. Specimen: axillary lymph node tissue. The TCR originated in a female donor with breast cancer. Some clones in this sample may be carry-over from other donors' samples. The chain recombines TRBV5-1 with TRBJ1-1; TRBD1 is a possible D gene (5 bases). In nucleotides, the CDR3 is TGCGCCAGCAGCCTCGGGACCGGGGAGTTGAACACTGAAGCTTTCTTT. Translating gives CASSLGTGELNTEAFF. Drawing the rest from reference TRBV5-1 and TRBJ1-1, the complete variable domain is KAGVTQTPRYLIKTRGQQVTLSCSPISGHRSVSWYQQTPGQGLQFLFEYFSETQRNKGNFPGRFSGRQFSNSRSEMNVSTLELGDSALYLCASSLGTGELNTEAFFGQGTRLTVV.